These T cell receptor beta chains were read from a single sample in a study of Graves' ophthalmopathy and Graves' hyperthyroidism. MiXCR, applied by TCRdb to the multiplex PCR reads, yields one record per CDR3 protein. The sample lists 450,000 to 600,000 distinct CDR3 sequences, roughly 40% occurring once. What was sequenced was peripheral blood or thyroid tissue (not recorded which). Every receptor here comes from an adult man with Graves' hyperthyroidism. The CDR3 runs from the conserved cysteine through the conserved F or W. A D gene is named only where the DNA matches it firmly. The size entry is marked missing in some rows and otherwise reads once, few, many or a size class.

many	-	TRBV12-3/TRBV12-4	TRBJ1-2	TGTGCCAGCAGTTCCCCCTGGGAGGGTAGTGGCTATGGCTACACCTTC	CASSSPWEGSGYGYTF
-	-	TRBV28	TRBJ1-3	TGTGCCAGCAGAGAAGCTCCCTCTGGAAACACCATATATTTT	CASREAPSGNTIYF
-	-	TRBV9	TRBJ1-3	TGTGCCAGCAGCGTAGGGCCTAGCCTAAGGGGAGACACCATATATTTT	CASSVGPSLRGDTIYF
once	TRBD1	TRBV2	TRBJ2-2	TGTGCCAGCAGTCATGGACAGGGTTTGCTGATTTTT	CASSHGQGLLIF
-	TRBD2	TRBV19	TRBJ2-5	TGTGCCAGTAGTCGGACTAGCGGGATCGGGACCCAGTACTTC	CASSRTSGIGTQYF
few	-	TRBV29-1	TRBJ2-1	TGCAGCGTTGCAAGCAGAAGCTCCTACAATGAGCAGTTCTTC	CSVASRSSYNEQFF
-	-	TRBV24-1	TRBJ2-2	TGTGCCACCAGTGATTTTCGGTCAAAAGAGGATAACCGGGACAACCTGAACACCGGGGAGCTGTTTTTT	CATSDFRSKEDNRDNLNTGELFF
-	-	TRBV7-8	TRBJ2-1	TGTGCCAGCAGCTTAGGGTTGACGACTTACAATGAGCAGTTCTTC	CASSLGLTTYNEQFF
many	-	TRBV7-3	TRBJ1-1	TGTGCCAGCAGCTTAAAGGGGCCAGGGTATGCTGAAGCTTTCTTT	CASSLKGPGYAEAFF
-	-	TRBV29-1	TRBJ2-2	TGCAGCGTTGAAGATGTCGGGGGTATAAGCGGGGAGCTGTTTTTT	CSVEDVGGISGELFF
few	TRBD1	TRBV20-1	TRBJ2-5	TGCAGTGCTAGAGATACCGGGACAGTGGTAGAGACCCAGTACTTC	CSARDTGTVVETQYF
-	-	TRBV12-3/TRBV12-4	TRBJ2-7	TGTGCCAGCAGTTGGCAGGGCTTACCCGGCGAGCAGTACTTC	CASSWQGLPGEQYF
many	TRBD1	TRBV27	TRBJ1-2	TGTGCCAGCAGTTTCCAGGGACCGGGACAGGGAGATGGCTACACCTTC	CASSFQGPGQGDGYTF
-	-	TRBV7-9	TRBJ2-2	TGTGCCAGCAGCTTCTGGGGCGGTAAATCTGGCGGGGAGCTGTTTTTT	CASSFWGGKSGGELFF
few	-	TRBV5-6	TRBJ2-5	TGTGCCAGCAAAGGGGCCCAAGAGACCCAGTACTTC	CASKGAQETQYF
-	-	TRBV20-1	TRBJ2-5	TGCAGTGCTAGCCCGGGGTTCCAAGAGACCCAGTACTTC	CSASPGFQETQYF
many	-	TRBV20-1	TRBJ1-1	TGCAGTGCTCCCTATTCCGGGACACGTGAAGCTTTCTTT	CSAPYSGTREAFF
many	-	TRBV6-5	TRBJ2-5	TGTGCCAGCAGTTACTCGATCGGGGGAGAGACCCAGTACTTC	CASSYSIGGETQYF
many	-	TRBV10-1	TRBJ1-3	TGCGCCAGCAGAGACGGTGCGAGCTCTGGAAACACCATATATTTT	CASRDGASSGNTIYF
many	-	TRBV20-1	TRBJ1-2	TGCAGTGCTAGTCCCAGGGTGAATGGCTACACCTTC	CSASPRVNGYTF
many	TRBD2	TRBV7-9	TRBJ2-7	TGTGCCAGCAGTCCACCCGGGACAGCGGGACTAGCGGGATACTACGAGCAGTACTTC	CASSPPGTAGLAGYYEQYF
few	-	TRBV2	TRBJ1-1	TGTGCCAGCACCTTAGGCGAGGGCACTGAAGCTTTCTTT	CASTLGEGTEAFF
many	-	TRBV6-1	TRBJ1-1	TGTGCCAGCCGTGCGGGGGGCGCGAAGAACACTGAAGCTTTCTTT	CASRAGGAKNTEAFF
many	-	TRBV9	TRBJ2-7	TGTGCCAGCAGCGGCTCCCTCCCCTACGAGCAGTACTTC	CASSGSLPYEQYF
-	TRBD2	TRBV29-1	TRBJ2-5	TGCAGCGGCCGGGGGGGTCCCCAAGAGACCCAGTACTTC	CSGRGGPQETQYF
-	-	TRBV29-1	TRBJ1-1	TGCAGCGTTTCAAGGGAGATGAACACTGAAGCTTTCTTT	CSVSREMNTEAFF
many	TRBD2	TRBV7-2	TRBJ2-2	TGTGCCAGCAGCTTAGATCTAGCGGGAGCGTCCGGGGAGCTGTTTTTT	CASSLDLAGASGELFF
many	-	TRBV2	TRBJ1-5	TGTGCCAGCACCCCCGACAGGACCAATCAGCCCCAGCATTTT	CASTPDRTNQPQHF
few	TRBD1	TRBV30	TRBJ2-5	TGTGCCTGGGAGCGCTGGACAGGACGTCAAGAGACCCAGTACTTC	CAWERWTGRQETQYF
-	TRBD2	TRBV7-3	TRBJ2-6	TGTGCCAGCAGCTCTAGCGGGAGCTCTGGGGCCAACGTCCTGACTTTC	CASSSSGSSGANVLTF
-	TRBD2	TRBV5-1	TRBJ2-7	TGCACCAGCAGCGGTAGCGGGGGGGAGTACGAGCAGTACTTC	CTSSGSGGEYEQYF
-	-	TRBV28	TRBJ1-6	TGTGCCAGCAGCCAGCTCCACTTT	CASSQLHF
many	-	TRBV2	TRBJ1-5	TGTGCCAGCAGTGAGGGCAACCCCAATCAGCCCCAGCATTTT	CASSEGNPNQPQHF
few	-	TRBV7-9	TRBJ1-1	TGTGCCAGCAGCTGGGCTTTCTTC	CASSWAFF
many	-	TRBV4-1	TRBJ2-5	TGCGCCAGCAGCCAAGGAATCCAATTCGAGACCCAGTACTTC	CASSQGIQFETQYF
few	-	TRBV3-1	TRBJ2-7	TGTGCCAGCAGCCCAGGGACTTCCCCATGGGGCTACGAGCAGTACTTC	CASSPGTSPWGYEQYF
-	-	TRBV7-9	TRBJ2-7	TGTGCCAGCAGCTTAGGGCAGTCGGACAGAGGGGGCGAGCAGTACTTC	CASSLGQSDRGGEQYF
-	-	TRBV7-9	TRBJ2-4	TGTGCCAGCAGCTCCTCCCCCGCGGGAAACATTCAGTACTTC	CASSSSPAGNIQYF
many	-	TRBV29-1	TRBJ2-5	TGCAGCGGCCATGAGGTATGGCCCACAGAGACCCAGTACTTC	CSGHEVWPTETQYF
few	TRBD2	TRBV12-3/TRBV12-4	TRBJ2-2	TGTGCCAGCACCGAAGCCTCCGGGACTAGGTCCGGGGAGCTGTTTTTT	CASTEASGTRSGELFF
many	-	TRBV9	TRBJ2-6	TGTGCCAGCAGCGTAACAGGGCAAAGCTCTGGGGCCAACGTCCTGACTTTC	CASSVTGQSSGANVLTF
-	-	TRBV20-1	TRBJ1-4	TGCAGTGCTAATGGACTAGCGATTGGTGGTGATGAAAAACTGTTTTTT	CSANGLAIGGDEKLFF
-	-	TRBV14	TRBJ2-3	TGTGCCAGCAGCCAAGATTCCCGGAGCGGATCTAGCACAGATACGCAGTATTTT	CASSQDSRSGSSTDTQYF
-	-	TRBV7-9	TRBJ2-5	TGTGCCAGCAGTGAGGGCAGGGCGGAGACCCAGTACTTC	CASSEGRAETQYF
few	-	TRBV12-3/TRBV12-4	TRBJ1-1	TGTGCCAGCAGTCGGACTGATGAAGCTTTCTTT	CASSRTDEAFF
once	TRBD2	TRBV7-9	TRBJ2-3	TGTGCCAGCAGCTTAGGTAGCGGGGGTTCCCGTAGCACAGATACGCAGTATTTT	CASSLGSGGSRSTDTQYF
many	TRBD1	TRBV6-1	TRBJ1-2	TGTGCCAGCAGTGTGGGACAGGGAATCGGCTACACCTTC	CASSVGQGIGYTF
many	-	TRBV6-1	TRBJ2-5	TGTGCCAGCAGTGAAGTAATCGCCCAAGAGACCCAGTACTTC	CASSEVIAQETQYF
many	TRBD1	TRBV28	TRBJ1-6	TGTGCCAGCAGTTACGGGACAGAACCCTATAATTCACCCCTCCACTTT	CASSYGTEPYNSPLHF
many	-	TRBV9	TRBJ1-1	TGTGCCAGCAGCCAGCATGACACTGAAGCTTTCTTT	CASSQHDTEAFF
-	-	TRBV5-1	TRBJ1-2	TGCGCCAGCAGTCAGATCCCCGCGGGGTATGGCTACACCTTC	CASSQIPAGYGYTF
many	-	TRBV7-7	TRBJ2-5	TGTGCTAGCAGCTTAAGGCCCCAGGGAATTGGGGAGACCCAGTACTTC	CASSLRPQGIGETQYF
-	TRBD2	TRBV19	TRBJ2-2	TGTGCCAGCAGATACAGCGGGAGGTCGAACACCGGGGAGCTGTTTTTT	CASRYSGRSNTGELFF
few	TRBD1	TRBV20-1	TRBJ1-5	TGCAGTGCTAGAGACCTACAGGGGGAGAATCAGCCCCAGCATTTT	CSARDLQGENQPQHF
many	-	TRBV7-2	TRBJ1-1	TGTGCCAGCAGCCCCTTTAACACTGAAGCTTTCTTT	CASSPFNTEAFF
many	TRBD1	TRBV29-1	TRBJ2-2	TGCAGCGTATCGACAGGGGGCAGATCCGGGGAGCTGTTTTTT	CSVSTGGRSGELFF
many	-	TRBV2	TRBJ1-5	TGTGCCAGCAAATTACACGATTATAGCAATCAGCCCCAGCATTTT	CASKLHDYSNQPQHF